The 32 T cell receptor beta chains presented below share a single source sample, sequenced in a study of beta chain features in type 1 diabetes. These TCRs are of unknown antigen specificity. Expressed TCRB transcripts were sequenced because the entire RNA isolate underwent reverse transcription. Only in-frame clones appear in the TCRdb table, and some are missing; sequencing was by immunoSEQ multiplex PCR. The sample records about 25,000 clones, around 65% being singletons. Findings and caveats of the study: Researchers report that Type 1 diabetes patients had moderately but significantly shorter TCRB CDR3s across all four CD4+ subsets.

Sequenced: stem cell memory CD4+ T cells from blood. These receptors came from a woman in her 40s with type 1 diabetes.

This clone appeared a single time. CDR3: CASTAGSTYEQYF. In nucleotides, the CDR3 is TGTGCCAGCACGGCAGGCTCTACCTACGAGCAGTACTTC. The chain carries TRBV6-5 and TRBJ2-7; no definite D call. CDR1 and CDR2 from the germline V gene are MNHEY and SVGAGI. V lost 7 bases to trimming and J lost 2 bases, with 12 bases between them. The CDR3 extends over 13 amino acids.

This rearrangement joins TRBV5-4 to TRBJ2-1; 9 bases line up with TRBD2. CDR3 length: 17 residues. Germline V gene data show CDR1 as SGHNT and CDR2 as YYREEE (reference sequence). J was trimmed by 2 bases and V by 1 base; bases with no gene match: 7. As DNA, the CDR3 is TGTGCCAGCAGCTTGATTGGCGGGAGGGGCACCTACAATGAGCAGTTCTTC. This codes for CASSLIGGRGTYNEQFF.

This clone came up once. The CDR3 region is CASSQEVSDIYNEQFF. Here the CDR3 DNA reads TGCGCCAGCAGCCAAGAAGTATCGGACATATACAATGAGCAGTTCTTC. V gene TRBV4-3 combines with J gene TRBJ2-1, with D possibly TRBD1 on 5 matching bases. Germline loops: CDR1 LGHNA, CDR2 YSLEER. V was clipped by 0 bases and J by 4 bases, with 13 bases between them. The CDR3 totals 16 residues.

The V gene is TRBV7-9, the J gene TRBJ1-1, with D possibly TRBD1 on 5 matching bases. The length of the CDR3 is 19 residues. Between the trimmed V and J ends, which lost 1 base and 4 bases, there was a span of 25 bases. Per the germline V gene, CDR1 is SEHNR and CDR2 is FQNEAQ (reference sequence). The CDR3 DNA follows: TGTGCCAGCAGCTTAGAATGGCCAGGGAGGCTATCTAGGAGCACTGAAGCTTTCTTT. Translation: CASSLEWPGRLSRSTEAFF.

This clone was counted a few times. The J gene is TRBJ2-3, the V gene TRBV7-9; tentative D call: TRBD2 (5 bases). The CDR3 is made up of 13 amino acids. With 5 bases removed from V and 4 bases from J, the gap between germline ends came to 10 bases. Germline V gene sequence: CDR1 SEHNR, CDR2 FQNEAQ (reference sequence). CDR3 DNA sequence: TGTGCCAGCAGCCGCCCTAGCTCAGATACGCAGTATTTT. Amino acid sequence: CASSRPSSDTQYF.

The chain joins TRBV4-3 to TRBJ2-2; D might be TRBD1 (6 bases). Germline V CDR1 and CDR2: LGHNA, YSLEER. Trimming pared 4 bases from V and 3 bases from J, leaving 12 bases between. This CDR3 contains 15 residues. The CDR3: CASSPVGGDTGELFF. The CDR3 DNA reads TGCGCCAGCAGCCCCGTAGGGGGAGACACCGGGGAGCTGTTTTTT.

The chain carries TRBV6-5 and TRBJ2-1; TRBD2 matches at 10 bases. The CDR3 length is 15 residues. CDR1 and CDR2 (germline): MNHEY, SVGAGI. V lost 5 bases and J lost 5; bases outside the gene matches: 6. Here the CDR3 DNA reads TGTGCCAGCAGTCGGCTAGCGGGGGTACACAATGAGCAGTTCTTC. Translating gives CASSRLAGVHNEQFF.

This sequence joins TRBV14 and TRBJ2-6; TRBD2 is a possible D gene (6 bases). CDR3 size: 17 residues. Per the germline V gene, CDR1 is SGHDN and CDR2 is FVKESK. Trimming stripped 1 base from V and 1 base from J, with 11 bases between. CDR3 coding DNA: TGTGCCAGCAGCCAAGGGGGGGAATCGTCTGGGGCCAACGTCCTGACTTTC. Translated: CASSQGGESSGANVLTF.

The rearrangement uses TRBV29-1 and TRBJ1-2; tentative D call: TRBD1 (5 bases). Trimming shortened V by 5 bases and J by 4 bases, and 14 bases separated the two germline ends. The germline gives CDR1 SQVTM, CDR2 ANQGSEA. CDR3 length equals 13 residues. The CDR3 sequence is CSVRGSGVYGYTF. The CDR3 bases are TGCAGCGTTCGGGGGTCTGGGGTCTATGGCTACACCTTC.

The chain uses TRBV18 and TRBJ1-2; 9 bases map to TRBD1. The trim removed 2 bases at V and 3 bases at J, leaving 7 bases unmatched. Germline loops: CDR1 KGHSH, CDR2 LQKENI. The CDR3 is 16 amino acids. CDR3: CASSPGQGPSYYGYTF. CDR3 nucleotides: TGTGCCAGCTCACCAGGACAGGGGCCCTCCTACTATGGCTACACCTTC.

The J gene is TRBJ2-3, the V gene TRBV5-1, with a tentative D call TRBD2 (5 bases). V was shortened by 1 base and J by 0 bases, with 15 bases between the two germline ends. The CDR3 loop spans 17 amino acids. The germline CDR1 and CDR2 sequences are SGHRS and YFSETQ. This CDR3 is CASSLSSGRASTDTQYF. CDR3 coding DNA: TGCGCCAGCAGCTTGAGTTCTGGGCGGGCCAGCACAGATACGCAGTATTTT. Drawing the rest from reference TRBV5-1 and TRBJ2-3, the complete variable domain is KAGVTQTPRYLIKTRGQQVTLSCSPISGHRSVSWYQQTPGQGLQFLFEYFSETQRNKGNFPGRFSGRQFSNSRSEMNVSTLELGDSALYLCASSLSSGRASTDTQYFGPGTRLTVL.

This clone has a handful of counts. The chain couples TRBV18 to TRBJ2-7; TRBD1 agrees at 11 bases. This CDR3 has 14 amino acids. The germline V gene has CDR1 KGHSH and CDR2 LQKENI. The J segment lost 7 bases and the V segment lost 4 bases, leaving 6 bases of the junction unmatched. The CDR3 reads CASSLGQGAFEQYF. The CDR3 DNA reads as TGTGCCAGCTCACTCGGACAGGGGGCGTTTGAGCAGTACTTC.

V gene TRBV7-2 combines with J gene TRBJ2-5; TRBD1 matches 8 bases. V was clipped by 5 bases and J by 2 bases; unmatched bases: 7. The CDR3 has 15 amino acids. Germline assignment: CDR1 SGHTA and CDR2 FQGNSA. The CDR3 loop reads CASSRDRGGQETQYF. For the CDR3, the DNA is TGTGCCAGCAGCCGAGACAGGGGAGGACAAGAGACCCAGTACTTC.

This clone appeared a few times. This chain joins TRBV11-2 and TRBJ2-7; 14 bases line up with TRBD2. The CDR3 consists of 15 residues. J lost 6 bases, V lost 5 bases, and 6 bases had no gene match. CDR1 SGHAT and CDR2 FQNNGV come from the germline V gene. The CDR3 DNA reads TGTGCCAGCAGCCCGACCGGGACTAGCGGGGGCGAGCAGTACTTC. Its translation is CASSPTGTSGGEQYF.

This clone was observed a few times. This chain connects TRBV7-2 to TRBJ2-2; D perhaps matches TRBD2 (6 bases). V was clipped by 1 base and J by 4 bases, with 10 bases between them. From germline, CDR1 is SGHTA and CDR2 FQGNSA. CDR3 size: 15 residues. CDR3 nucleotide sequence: TGTGCCAGCAGCTTAGGGAGGGGACTCACCGGGGAGCTGTTTTTT. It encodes CASSLGRGLTGELFF.

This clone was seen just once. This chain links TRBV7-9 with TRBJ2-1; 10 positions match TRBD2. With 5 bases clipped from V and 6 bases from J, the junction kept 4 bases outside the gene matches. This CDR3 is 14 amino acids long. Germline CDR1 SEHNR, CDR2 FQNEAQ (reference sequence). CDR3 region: CASSRLAGVNEQFF. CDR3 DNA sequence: TGTGCCAGCAGCAGGCTAGCGGGGGTCAATGAGCAGTTCTTC.

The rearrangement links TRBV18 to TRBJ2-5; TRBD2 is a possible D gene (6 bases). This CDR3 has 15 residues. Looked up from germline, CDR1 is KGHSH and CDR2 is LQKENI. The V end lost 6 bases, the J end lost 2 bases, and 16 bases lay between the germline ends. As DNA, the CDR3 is TGTGCCAGCTCCCTAGGAGGGGCCCAGCAAGAGACCCAGTACTTC. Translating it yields CASSLGGAQQETQYF.

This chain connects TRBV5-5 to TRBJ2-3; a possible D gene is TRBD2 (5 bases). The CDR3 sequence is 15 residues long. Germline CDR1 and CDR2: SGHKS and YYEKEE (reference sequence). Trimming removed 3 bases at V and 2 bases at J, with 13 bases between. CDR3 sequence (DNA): TGTGCCAGCAGCTCTAGTACGGGGATCACAGATACGCAGTATTTT. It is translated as CASSSSTGITDTQYF. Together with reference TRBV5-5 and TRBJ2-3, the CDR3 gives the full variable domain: DAGVTQSPTHLIKTRGQQVTLRCSPISGHKSVSWYQQVLGQGPQFIFQYYEKEERGRGNFPDRFSARQFPNYSSELNVNALLLGDSALYLCASSSSTGITDTQYFGPGTRLTVL.

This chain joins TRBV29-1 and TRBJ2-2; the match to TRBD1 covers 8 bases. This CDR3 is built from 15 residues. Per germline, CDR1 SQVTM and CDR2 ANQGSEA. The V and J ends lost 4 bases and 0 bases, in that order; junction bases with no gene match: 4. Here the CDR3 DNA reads TGCAGCGTTGCACAGACAGGGGCGAACACCGGGGAGCTGTTTTTT. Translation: CSVAQTGANTGELFF.

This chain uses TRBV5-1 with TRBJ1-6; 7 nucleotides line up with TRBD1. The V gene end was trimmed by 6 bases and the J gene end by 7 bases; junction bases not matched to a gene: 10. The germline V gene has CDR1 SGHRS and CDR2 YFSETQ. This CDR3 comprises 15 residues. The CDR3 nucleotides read TGCGCCAGCACTGCCACCGGGACAGAAAATTCACCCCTCCACTTT. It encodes CASTATGTENSPLHF.

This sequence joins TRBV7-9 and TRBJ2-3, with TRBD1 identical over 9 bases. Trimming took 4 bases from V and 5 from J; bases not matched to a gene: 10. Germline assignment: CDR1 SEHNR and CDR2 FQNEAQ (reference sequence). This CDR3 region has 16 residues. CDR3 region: CASSSWGTGQEDTQYF. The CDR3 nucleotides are TGTGCCAGCAGCTCCTGGGGGACAGGGCAGGAAGATACGCAGTATTTT.

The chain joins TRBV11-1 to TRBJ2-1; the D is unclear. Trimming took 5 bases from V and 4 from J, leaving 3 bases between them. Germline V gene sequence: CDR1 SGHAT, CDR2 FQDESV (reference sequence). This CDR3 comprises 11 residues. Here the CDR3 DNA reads TGTGCCAGCAGCCCATACAATGAGCAGTTCTTC. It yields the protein CASSPYNEQFF.

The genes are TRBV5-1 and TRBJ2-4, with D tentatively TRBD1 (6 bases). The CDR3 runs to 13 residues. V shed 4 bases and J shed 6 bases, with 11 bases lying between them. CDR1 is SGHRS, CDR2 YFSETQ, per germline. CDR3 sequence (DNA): TGCGCCAGCAGCCCCCAGGGGAGAAACATTCAGTACTTC. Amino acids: CASSPQGRNIQYF. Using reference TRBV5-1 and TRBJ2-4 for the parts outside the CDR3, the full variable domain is KAGVTQTPRYLIKTRGQQVTLSCSPISGHRSVSWYQQTPGQGLQFLFEYFSETQRNKGNFPGRFSGRQFSNSRSEMNVSTLELGDSALYLCASSPQGRNIQYFGAGTRLSVL.

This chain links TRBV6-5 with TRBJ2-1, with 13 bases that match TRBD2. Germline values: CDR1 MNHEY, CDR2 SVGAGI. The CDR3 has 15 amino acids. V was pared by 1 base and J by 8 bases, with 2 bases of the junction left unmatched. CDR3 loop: CASSYWTSGSYEQFF. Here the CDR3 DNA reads TGTGCCAGCAGTTACTGGACTAGCGGGAGTTATGAGCAGTTCTTC.

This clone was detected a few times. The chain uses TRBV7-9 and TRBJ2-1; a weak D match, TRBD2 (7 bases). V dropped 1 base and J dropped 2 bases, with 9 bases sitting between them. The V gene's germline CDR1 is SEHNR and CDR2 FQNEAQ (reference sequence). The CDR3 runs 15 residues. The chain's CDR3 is CASSLEGGAYNEQFF. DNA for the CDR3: TGTGCCAGCAGCTTAGAGGGGGGGGCCTACAATGAGCAGTTCTTC.

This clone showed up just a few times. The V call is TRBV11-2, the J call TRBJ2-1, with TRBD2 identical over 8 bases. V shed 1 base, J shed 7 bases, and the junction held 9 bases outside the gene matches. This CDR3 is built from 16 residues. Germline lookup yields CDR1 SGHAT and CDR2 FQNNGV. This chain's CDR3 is CASSLVAGGRGNEQFF. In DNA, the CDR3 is TGTGCCAGCAGCTTAGTGGCGGGAGGAAGGGGGAATGAGCAGTTCTTC.

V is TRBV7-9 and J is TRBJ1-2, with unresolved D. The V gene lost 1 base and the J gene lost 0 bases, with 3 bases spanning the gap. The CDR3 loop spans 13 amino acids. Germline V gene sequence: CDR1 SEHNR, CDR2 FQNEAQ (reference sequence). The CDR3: CASSLGANYGYTF. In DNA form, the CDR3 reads TGTGCCAGCAGCTTAGGAGCTAACTATGGCTACACCTTC.

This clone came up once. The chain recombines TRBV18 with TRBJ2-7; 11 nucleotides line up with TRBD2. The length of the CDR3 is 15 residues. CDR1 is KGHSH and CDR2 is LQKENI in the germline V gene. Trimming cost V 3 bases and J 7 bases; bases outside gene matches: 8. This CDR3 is CASSPGTSGRGEQYF. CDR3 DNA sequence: TGTGCCAGCTCACCCGGGACTAGCGGTCGAGGAGAGCAGTACTTC.

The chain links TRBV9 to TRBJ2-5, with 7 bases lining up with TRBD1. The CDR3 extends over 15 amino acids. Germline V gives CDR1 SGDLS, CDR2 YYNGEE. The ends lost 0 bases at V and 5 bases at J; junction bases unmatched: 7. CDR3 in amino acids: CASSVAQGTVETQYF. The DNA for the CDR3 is TGTGCCAGCAGCGTAGCCCAGGGGACAGTTGAGACCCAGTACTTC.

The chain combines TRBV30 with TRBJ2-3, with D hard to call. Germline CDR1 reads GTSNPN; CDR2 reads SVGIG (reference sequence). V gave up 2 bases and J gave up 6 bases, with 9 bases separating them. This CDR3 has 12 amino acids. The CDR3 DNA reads TGTGCCTGGAGTAGTGGGCCGGATACGCAGTATTTT. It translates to CAWSSGPDTQYF.

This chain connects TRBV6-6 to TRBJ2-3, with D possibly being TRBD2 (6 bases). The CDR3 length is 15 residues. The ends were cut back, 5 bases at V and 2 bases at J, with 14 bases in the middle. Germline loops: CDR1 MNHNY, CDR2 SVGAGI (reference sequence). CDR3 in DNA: TGTGCCAGCAGTCCGCGGGGCGTAAACACAGATACGCAGTATTTT. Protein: CASSPRGVNTDTQYF.

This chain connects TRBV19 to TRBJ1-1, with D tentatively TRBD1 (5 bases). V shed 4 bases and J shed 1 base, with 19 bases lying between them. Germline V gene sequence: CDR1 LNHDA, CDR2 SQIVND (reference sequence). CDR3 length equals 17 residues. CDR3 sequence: CASSKGRAAGRNTEAFF. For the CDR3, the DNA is TGTGCCAGTAGTAAGGGGAGGGCAGCGGGGAGGAACACTGAAGCTTTCTTT.